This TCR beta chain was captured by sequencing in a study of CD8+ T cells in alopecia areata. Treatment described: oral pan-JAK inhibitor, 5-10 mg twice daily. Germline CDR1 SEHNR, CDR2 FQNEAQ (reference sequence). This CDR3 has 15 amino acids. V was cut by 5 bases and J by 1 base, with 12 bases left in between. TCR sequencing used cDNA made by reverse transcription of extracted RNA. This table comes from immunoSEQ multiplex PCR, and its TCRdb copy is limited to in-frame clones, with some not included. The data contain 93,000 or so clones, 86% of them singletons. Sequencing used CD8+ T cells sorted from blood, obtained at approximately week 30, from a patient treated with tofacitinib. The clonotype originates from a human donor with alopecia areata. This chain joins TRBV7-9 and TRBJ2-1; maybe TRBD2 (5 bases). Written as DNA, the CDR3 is TGTGCCAGCAGCCTCTTTCGGGGTTCCTACAATGAGCAGTTCTTC. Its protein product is CASSLFRGSYNEQFF.